This paragraph reports one TCR beta chain. The antigen is unknown. The CDR3 is made up of 15 amino acids. The germline V gene encodes CDR1 SGHNT and CDR2 YYREEE (reference sequence). V shed 0 bases and J shed 2 bases, with 12 bases lying between them. The sample comes from a study of T cells in tuberculosis. The overall study: T cells were selected with CD1B tetramers loaded with glucose monomycolate.

The method was immunoSEQ multiplex PCR; TCRdb's version includes in-frame clones alone and lacks a portion of them. Of about 22,000 clones detected, around 97% appear once; the ten largest clones hold 5% to 7.5%. Study-wide results and caveats: Smaller distances to GMM-specific TCRs suggested their expansion in active tuberculosis. Smaller alpha distances in active tuberculosis partly reflected shorter CDR3-alpha lengths.

This receptor was obtained from a donor between 10 and 35 years old with latent tuberculosis or without tuberculosis infection. This chain joins TRBV5-4 and TRBJ2-7; D is ambiguous. The sample was PBMCs. The CDR3 DNA reads TGTGCCAGCAGCTTGGGTGCGTATCAGGCCTACGAGCAGTACTTC. This sequence encodes CASSLGAYQAYEQYF.